A single sample gave rise to the 6 T cell receptor beta chains below, sequenced in a study of blood T cell repertoires in COVID-19 (dated by TCRdb to the early 2020s). The library was built by means of the immunoSEQ multiplex PCR assay. Here the immuneACCESS table is served through TCRdb, limited to in-frame sequences with V and J called. Missing clones are a known gap in these copies; in checked studies unresolved V genes cover under half, and the rest lacks a known reason. Here the sample has roughly 170,000 clones; around four fifths occur a single time. In total, the top ten clones hold approximately 4% of the sample. Sequencing was carried out using PBMCs or T cells enriched from blood (not recorded which). Receptors originate from a woman aged 50 to 65 in a cohort exposed to, infected with or recovered from COVID-19 (not recorded which).

This chain joins TRBV11-2 and TRBJ2-2; no clear D. Germline values: CDR1 SGHAT, CDR2 FQNNGV. Trimming left V 5 bases short and J 6 bases short, with 7 bases between. The CDR3 spans 12 residues. CDR3 residues: CASSPVAGELFF. The DNA of the CDR3 is TGTGCCAGCAGCCCAGTCGCCGGGGAGCTGTTTTTT.

J is TRBJ2-7 and V is TRBV28; TRBD2 agrees at 8 bases. CDR3 length: 15 amino acids. The V gene's germline CDR1 is MDHEN and CDR2 SYDVKM. The V gene end was trimmed by 6 bases and the J gene end by 2 bases; junction bases not matched to a gene: 9. CDR3 bases: TGTGCCAGCAGCCCCAGCGGGGGCCCAACCTACGAGCAGTACTTC. This encodes CASSPSGGPTYEQYF.

The V and J genes are TRBV18 and TRBJ2-7, with a tentative D call TRBD1 (6 bases). The ends were cut back, 1 base at V and 3 bases at J, with 7 bases in the middle. CDR1 and CDR2 (germline): KGHSH, LQKENI. This CDR3 region has 13 residues. CDR3 bases: TGTGCCAGCTCACCACAGGGGGTCTACGAGCAGTACTTC. Encoded protein: CASSPQGVYEQYF. The variable domain in full, with the rest retrieved from reference TRBV18 and TRBJ2-7, is NAGVMQNPRHLVRRRGQEARLRCSPMKGHSHVYWYRQLPEEGLKFMVYLQKENIIDESGMPKERFSAEFPKEGPSILRIQQVVRGDSAAYFCASSPQGVYEQYFGPGTRLTVT.

This chain uses TRBV14 with TRBJ2-3, with 9 bases fitting TRBD2. The CDR3 runs to 16 residues. The germline gives CDR1 SGHDN, CDR2 FVKESK. V lost 4 bases and J lost 1; bases outside the gene matches: 6. The CDR3 nucleotides read TGTGCCAGCAGCCGCGGACGGACTAGCGGCACAGATACGCAGTATTTT. It translates to CASSRGRTSGTDTQYF.

The chain uses TRBV30 and TRBJ2-3, with 9 bases identical to TRBD1. The CDR3 spans 15 residues. Trimming took 3 bases from V and 3 from J; bases not matched to a gene: 7. The V gene's germline CDR1 is GTSNPN and CDR2 SVGIG (reference sequence). The CDR3 loop reads CAWSGDRDGTDTQYF. DNA for the CDR3: TGTGCCTGGAGCGGGGACAGGGATGGGACAGATACGCAGTATTTT.

The chain combines TRBV15 with TRBJ1-5; TRBD1 aligns across 12 bases. CDR1 is LNHNV and CDR2 is YYDKDF in the germline V gene (reference sequence). The CDR3 totals 15 residues. The trim removed 6 bases at V and 6 bases at J, leaving 6 bases unmatched. This CDR3 is CATRPGTGGSQPQHF. CDR3 sequence (DNA): TGTGCCACCAGACCCGGGACAGGGGGCAGTCAGCCCCAGCATTTT.